This TCR beta chain was identified during a study of blood T cell repertoires in COVID-19. Study details: Some COVID-19 samples were acute and others convalescent; all came from the United States, Italy and Spain. Nucleic acid was either cDNA or gDNA, and it came from T cells, B-cell-depleted T cells, or PBMCs.

Original methodology: From reference gene primer amplification, estimates of nucleated cell counts were derived. Assay used: immunoSEQ multiplex PCR; TCRdb lists only in-frame clones, some missing. The V and J calls and clone size are taken from that table; D and trimming were inferred from the DNA. The table shows about 70,000 clones, with around 80% occurring only once. The V and J ends lost 6 bases and 7 bases respectively, with 12 bases between them. The CDR3 consists of 12 residues. With regard to this clone: Other nucleotide sequences from this sample produce the same CDR3.

Specimen: peripheral blood. This receptor was taken from a woman of 80 years or more with acute or convalescent COVID-19. The chain employs TRBV12-3 or TRBV12-4 and TRBJ1-1, with a weak D call TRBD1 (5 bases). The CDR3 is CASRPWGGEAFF. DNA for the CDR3: TGTGCCAGCAGACCTTGGGGGGGTGAAGCTTTCTTT.